This TCR beta chain was retrieved from a study of vaccination effects on CD4 cells after COVID-19. Study conclusions and caveats: There was marked clonal contraction among infection- and vaccine-induced clones late after vaccination.

Antigen-specific CD4+ T cells were first expanded with viral peptide pools by the ViraFEST assay and only then sequenced. Investigators separated out CD4+ T cells once about 10 days of culture had passed. SARS-CoV-2 infected the person between March and December 2020, as confirmed by PCR. Each culture had half its medium swapped for IL-2 medium on days 3 and 7. There are 11 residues in the CDR3. V dropped 5 bases and J dropped 4 bases, with 6 bases sitting between them. Germline CDR1 MNHNS, CDR2 SASEGT. This clone occurred a few times. Its specificity is not known. TCRdb's copy holds only in-frame clones and misses some; the assay was immunoSEQ multiplex PCR. This table has some 38,000 clones, 70% to 80% appearing once.

The specimen comprised CD4+ T cells from PBMCs cultured with HCoV-NL63 spike peptides, sampled before COVID-19 vaccination. The chain recombines TRBV6-1 with TRBJ2-7; D unresolved. This TCR was sampled from a human donor who had a prior SARS-CoV-2 infection. The CDR3 DNA sequence: TGTGCCAGCAGTCCGCAGTACGAGCAGTACTTC. This translates into CASSPQYEQYF.